This is a list of T cell receptor beta chains from one sample in a study of regulatory T cells in long-lasting Graves disease. TCRdb ran MiXCR on the multiplex PCR reads and lists one entry per CDR3 protein. The repertoire has roughly 450,000 distinct CDR3 sequences, approximately 22% of them found once; the top ten carry 13%. The source was peripheral blood mononuclear cells (PBMCs), collected when the disease was refractory, from a patient treated with antithyroid drugs. These TCRs come from a female donor with Graves disease. The CDR3 runs from the conserved cysteine through the conserved F or W. The D gene is left open where the match is weak. A row's size may be missing; if present it is once, few, many or a size class.

TRBV20-1,.,many,TRBJ1-5,CSAMRGQPQHF,TGCAGTGCTATGAGGGGTCAGCCCCAGCATTTT
TRBV5-1,.,many,TRBJ1-6,CASSLEAGPSPLHF,TGCGCCAGCAGCTTGGAGGCCGGACCTTCACCCCTCCACTTT
TRBV4-3,.,once,TRBJ1-2,CASSRDPGSYGYTF,TGCGCCAGCAGCAGGGACCCCGGGAGCTATGGCTACACCTTC
TRBV2,.,many,TRBJ1-1,CASSEWTQENTEAFF,TGTGCCAGCAGTGAGTGGACCCAAGAGAACACTGAAGCTTTCTTT
TRBV25-1,.,few,TRBJ1-2,CASSESVRTASTLYPGDGYTF,TGTGCCAGCAGTGAATCCGTCCGGACCGCGAGTACTCTCTACCCCGGCGATGGCTACACCTTC
TRBV7-9,.,.,TRBJ2-2,CASSLIRAGELFF,TGTGCCAGCAGCTTAATAAGAGCCGGGGAGCTGTTTTTT
TRBV20-1,.,.,TRBJ2-1,CSARLPLSGGSEQFF,TGCAGTGCTAGACTCCCGTTGAGCGGAGGCAGTGAGCAGTTCTTC
TRBV20-1,TRBD2,.,TRBJ2-2,CSASSGSSSGELSF,TGCAGTGCTTCTAGCGGGAGTTCTTCCGGGGAGCTGTCTTTT
TRBV6-5,.,.,TRBJ1-6,CASSYGLVGPNSPLHF,TGTGCCAGCAGTTACGGGCTGGTGGGACCAAATTCACCCCTCCACTTT
TRBV7-2,TRBD1,many,TRBJ1-2,CASSLVGTDVYGYTF,TGTGCCAGCAGCTTAGTGGGGACAGATGTCTATGGCTACACCTTC
TRBV13,.,.,TRBJ1-1,CASSGQGHTEAFF,TGTGCCAGCAGCGGTCAGGGGCACACTGAAGCTTTCTTT
TRBV6-4,TRBD2,.,TRBJ2-7,CARRLAGVTYEQYF,TGTGCCAGACGACTAGCGGGGGTTACCTACGAGCAGTACTTC
TRBV28,TRBD1,few,TRBJ1-2,CASNLGTGYYGYTF,TGTGCCAGCAATCTTGGGACAGGGTACTATGGCTACACCTTC
TRBV15,TRBD1,.,TRBJ1-5,CATSRGQGYNQPQHF,TGTGCCACCAGCAGGGGACAGGGGTACAATCAGCCCCAGCATTTT
TRBV28,TRBD1,many,TRBJ1-4,CASSSPSGTGGAKLFF,TGTGCCAGCAGTTCCCCGTCCGGGACAGGGGGAGCAAAACTGTTTTTT
TRBV28,.,many,TRBJ1-5,CASSPPTGRYQPQHF,TGTGCCAGCAGTCCTCCTACAGGCAGATATCAGCCCCAGCATTTT
TRBV12-3/TRBV12-4,.,many,TRBJ1-1,CASSFWGTGTEAFF,TGTGCCAGCAGTTTCTGGGGGACGGGCACTGAAGCTTTCTTT
TRBV24-1,.,many,TRBJ2-6,CATSDQKGANVLTF,TGTGCCACCAGTGACCAGAAGGGGGCCAACGTCCTGACTTTC
TRBV25-1,TRBD2,many,TRBJ2-4,CASSEWRASGSGESWNIQYF,TGTGCCAGCAGTGAATGGAGGGCTAGCGGGAGTGGCGAATCTTGGAACATTCAGTACTTC
TRBV28,TRBD1,many,TRBJ1-2,CASSIGTGVGYTF,TGTGCCAGCAGTATAGGGACAGGGGTTGGCTACACCTTC
TRBV5-5,.,.,TRBJ2-4,CASSLSFTSGYLFGKNIQYF,TGTGCCAGCAGCTTGTCTTTCACTTCCGGCTACCTATTTGGGAAAAACATTCAGTACTTC
TRBV6-1,TRBD1,.,TRBJ1-6,CASSEGDRGYNSPLHF,TGTGCCAGCAGCGAAGGGGACAGGGGCTATAATTCACCCCTCCACTTT
TRBV28,TRBD2,many,TRBJ2-5,CASTQPGTSGKETQYF,TGTGCCAGCACCCAACCCGGGACTAGCGGGAAAGAGACCCAGTACTTC
TRBV30,.,many,TRBJ1-2,CALIETAYGYTF,TGTGCCTTAATCGAGACAGCTTATGGCTACACCTTC
TRBV29-1,TRBD1,many,TRBJ1-2,CSVADRDGMSGYTF,TGCAGCGTAGCGGACAGGGATGGTATGAGTGGCTACACCTTC
TRBV10-3,.,many,TRBJ2-5,CAIRKPGLSGETQYF,TGTGCCATCAGGAAACCGGGACTTTCTGGGGAGACCCAGTACTTC
TRBV5-4,.,few,TRBJ1-2,CASSMRTNFYGYTF,TGTGCCAGCAGCATGAGGACGAACTTCTATGGCTACACCTTC
TRBV14,.,.,TRBJ2-2,CASSQEKGLIPGELFF,TGTGCCAGCAGCCAAGAGAAGGGCTTAATCCCCGGGGAGCTGTTTTTT
TRBV12-3/TRBV12-4,TRBD1,many,TRBJ1-3,CADGEGAVNTIYF,TGTGCCGATGGAGAGGGGGCGGTCAACACCATATATTTT
TRBV7-8,TRBD2,.,TRBJ2-2,CASNSLGGGSRNTGELFF,TGTGCCAGCAATAGTTTGGGGGGGGGGAGTCGTAACACCGGGGAGCTGTTTTTT
TRBV28,TRBD1,many,TRBJ1-1,CASSPRTGKAEAFF,TGTGCCAGCAGTCCCCGGACAGGGAAGGCTGAAGCTTTCTTT
TRBV2,TRBD1,many,TRBJ2-7,CASSKPGQGNEQYF,TGTGCCAGCAGTAAACCGGGACAGGGGAACGAGCAGTACTTC
TRBV28,TRBD2,.,TRBJ2-1,CAYGSSGSGDEQFF,TGTGCGTACGGAAGTAGCGGGAGTGGTGATGAGCAGTTCTTC
TRBV11-3,.,.,TRBJ2-1,CASTKNGGNEQFF,TGTGCCAGCACCAAAAACGGGGGCAATGAGCAGTTCTTC
TRBV28,TRBD1,.,TRBJ2-3,CASRDRISTDTQYF,TGTGCCAGTCGGGACAGAATAAGCACAGATACGCAGTATTTT
TRBV15,TRBD1,many,TRBJ1-5,CATSRGDSSNQPQHF,TGTGCCACCAGCAGAGGGGACAGTAGCAATCAGCCCCAGCATTTT
TRBV27,TRBD1,once,TRBJ1-3,CASSLSGGTGVSGNTIYF,TGTGCCAGCAGTTTATCGGGCGGGACAGGGGTGTCAGGAAACACCATATATTTT
TRBV5-1,.,.,TRBJ2-6,CASSLQGGGANALTF,TGCGCCAGCAGCTTACAGGGAGGTGGGGCCAACGCCCTGACTTTC
TRBV29-1,.,.,TRBJ2-5,CSGRPGGETQYF,TGCAGCGGGAGGCCCGGGGGAGAGACCCAGTACTTC
TRBV30,TRBD1,many,TRBJ2-5,CAWRARGQETQYF,TGTGCCTGGAGGGCCAGGGGGCAAGAGACCCAGTACTTC
TRBV20-1,TRBD1,many,TRBJ1-2,CSAINQGASGYTF,TGCAGTGCTATAAACCAGGGGGCGTCGGGCTACACCTTC
TRBV29-1,.,.,TRBJ1-4,CSVGLVGEKLFF,TGCAGCGTCGGTCTGGTGGGCGAAAAACTGTTTTTT
TRBV6-1,.,.,TRBJ1-5,CASLEDGNSNQPQHF,TGTGCCAGCTTGGAGGACGGAAATAGCAATCAGCCCCAGCATTTT
TRBV6-1,TRBD1,few,TRBJ1-5,CASIPRGSPNQPQHF,TGTGCCAGCATCCCCAGGGGGTCACCAAATCAGCCCCAGCATTTT
TRBV5-1,.,.,TRBJ1-1,CASSGTETTEAFF,TGCGCCAGCAGCGGGACGGAGACTACCGAAGCTTTCTTT
TRBV7-8,.,.,TRBJ2-2,CASSLALSGELFF,TGTGCCAGCAGCTTAGCGCTGTCCGGGGAGCTGTTTTTT
TRBV2,.,.,TRBJ1-4,CASSEGPKATNEKLFF,TGTGCCAGCAGTGAAGGGCCGAAAGCAACTAATGAAAAACTGTTTTTT
TRBV7-6,TRBD2,few,TRBJ2-5,CASSLGLAGVAETQYF,TGTGCCAGCAGCTTAGGGCTAGCGGGAGTCGCGGAGACCCAGTACTTC
TRBV5-1,.,.,TRBJ1-1,CASGAGDLMAFF,TGCGCCAGCGGGGCAGGGGACCTTATGGCTTTCTTT
TRBV20-1,.,few,TRBJ2-7,CSASVWGEQYF,TGCAGTGCTAGCGTATGGGGCGAGCAGTACTTC
TRBV6-1,.,many,TRBJ1-2,CASRFFGRGVYGYTF,TGTGCCAGCAGATTTTTCGGCAGAGGGGTCTATGGCTACACCTTC
TRBV6-1,.,few,TRBJ1-6,CASSPPSGGGSSYNSPLHF,TGTGCCAGCAGTCCACCATCGGGCGGTGGGAGCTCCTATAATTCACCCCTCCACTTT
TRBV10-3,.,few,TRBJ2-7,CATEGDRLDSYEQYF,TGTGCCACCGAAGGGGACAGACTAGATTCCTACGAGCAGTACTTC
TRBV28,TRBD2,.,TRBJ2-5,CASSDLSGGRMSQYF,TGTGCCAGCAGTGACCTCAGCGGGGGGCGAATGTCCCAGTACTTC